The entry below gives a single T cell receptor beta chain sequence along with its context. Antigen specificity is unknown. Version v3.0 of the immunoSEQ assay ran at survey level. Each sample aimed for about 35,000-55,000 sequenced T-cell genomes. Sequenced by immunoSEQ multiplex PCR; TCRdb stores in-frame clones only, minus some. The sample gives 31,000 or so clones, 95% to 96% of which show up once; under 2.5% is in the top ten. This entry comes from a study of long-term antiretroviral therapy in people with HIV. Study-wide points: The study lacked data on ART adherence, viral resistance or therapy changes. Clonotypes expanded prior to ART showed repertoire dominance at all sampled time points.

The junction had 10 bases not matched to a gene; V was cut back by 7 bases and J by 5 bases. Germline CDR1 and CDR2: SQVTM and ANQGSEA. This CDR3 comprises 13 residues. United States facilities provided treatment to all participants with HIV. This sequence joins TRBV29-1 and TRBJ1-1; 7 bases match TRBD1. The clonotype was recovered from a man aged 25 to 45 with HIV. The input for sequencing was unsorted PBMCs, taken 6.5 to 6.6 years after starting antiretroviral therapy. The CDR3 loop reads CSAGASGGTEAFF. The DNA for the CDR3 is TGCAGCGCCGGGGCCTCAGGGGGTACTGAAGCTTTCTTT.